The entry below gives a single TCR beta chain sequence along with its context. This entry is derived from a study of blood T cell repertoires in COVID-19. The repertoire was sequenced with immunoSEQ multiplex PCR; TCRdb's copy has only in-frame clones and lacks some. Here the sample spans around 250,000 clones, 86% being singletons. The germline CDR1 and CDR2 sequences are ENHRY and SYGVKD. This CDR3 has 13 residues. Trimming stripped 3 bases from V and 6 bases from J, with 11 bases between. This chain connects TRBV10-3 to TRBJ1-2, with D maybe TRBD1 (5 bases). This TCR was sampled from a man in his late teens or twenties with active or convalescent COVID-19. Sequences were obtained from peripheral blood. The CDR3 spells CAISDQQGNGYTF. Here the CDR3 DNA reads TGTGCCATCAGTGATCAGCAGGGAAATGGCTACACCTTC.